The rows below give T cell receptor beta chains drawn from one sample of a study of cytomegalovirus exposure and HLA in healthy donors. Sequencing used immunoSEQ multiplex PCR; TCRdb keeps in-frame clones, though not all of them. The sample features roughly 110,000 clones, with more than 3% in its top ten. The sample consisted of PBMCs. The receptors here all came from a man aged 25 to 45 in good health and CMV-seronegative. CDR3s leave out the opening cysteine and the closing phenylalanine or tryptophan. A D gene is named only where the DNA matches it firmly.

V	J	D	CDR3
TRBV5-6	TRBJ2-3	-	ASSRGPLGAQY
TRBV10-3	TRBJ1-5	TRBD1	AISDGQGQNQPQH
TRBV5-1	TRBJ2-3	TRBD2	ASSLPVAGGADTQY
TRBV18	TRBJ1-2	TRBD1	ASSRTGGYGYT
TRBV7-9	TRBJ2-3	-	ASTQYSGTDTQY
TRBV7-8	TRBJ1-2	-	ASRPRDGGLNYGYT
TRBV5-4	TRBJ2-1	TRBD2	ASTITSGGAWEQF
TRBV5-8	TRBJ2-1	TRBD1	ASSLGQGASEQF
TRBV5-1	TRBJ1-3	-	ASSLDVGNTIY
TRBV28	TRBJ1-6	TRBD1	ASSRDRGNSPLH
TRBV5-4	TRBJ2-1	TRBD2	ASTVGLAADNEQF
TRBV11-2	TRBJ2-5	TRBD1	ASSTSPGQEIQETQY
TRBV7-8	TRBJ2-1	TRBD1	ASSHRDRRLNEQF
TRBV7-9	-	-	ASSQIGSGSYEQY
TRBV19	TRBJ2-3	TRBD1	ASLSDRPGDTQY
TRBV10-2	TRBJ2-7	-	ASSERGMGVAEQY
TRBV15	TRBJ2-3	-	ATSRARGGWTDTQY
TRBV7-6	TRBJ1-6	-	ASSLVPAKQRTSNSPLH
TRBV18	TRBJ2-7	-	ASSPGTLYEQY
TRBV15	TRBJ1-4	-	ATSRAGGSGLREKLF
TRBV29-1	TRBJ1-2	TRBD1	SVEYRDRERRGYT
TRBV2	TRBJ2-2	TRBD1	ASSADRGRNTGELF
TRBV10-3	TRBJ2-7	-	AISIRGFYEQY
TRBV18	TRBJ2-5	-	ASSPQGHQETQY
TRBV19	TRBJ1-1	-	ASSRGDNTEAF
TRBV16	TRBJ2-1	-	ASSPSYEQF
TRBV6-1	TRBJ2-1	TRBD2	ASSVSPSGGARNEQF
TRBV18	TRBJ2-2	TRBD1	ASSPGTGETGELF
TRBV4-2	TRBJ2-1	-	ASSQPQGTTYNEQF
TRBV18	TRBJ1-2	-	ASSPGRADGGYT
TRBV5-4	TRBJ2-7	-	ASSLSGSQPSYEQY
TRBV27	TRBJ2-2	-	ASGGGQDNTGELF
TRBV5-1	TRBJ1-1	-	ASSLVAGANTEAF
TRBV5-1	TRBJ2-7	TRBD2	ASSLTPSGGHEQY
TRBV6-1	TRBJ2-5	TRBD2	ASSRTSGETQY
TRBV14	TRBJ1-5	TRBD1	ASTEQGVHSNQPQH
TRBV19	TRBJ2-3	-	ASSIAGLSTDTQY
TRBV6-6	TRBJ1-2	-	ASTIAGDGYT
TRBV28	TRBJ1-4	-	ASSLLGREEKLF
TRBV6-5	TRBJ1-6	-	ASSYSLGGNSPLH
TRBV29-1	TRBJ2-1	-	SVDSPGNEQF
TRBV2	TRBJ1-1	-	ASSAGTNTEAF
TRBV14	TRBJ2-5	-	ASSHLTGTPETQY
TRBV6-5	TRBJ2-4	-	ASSPSARNIQY
TRBV5-6	TRBJ2-2	-	ASSSRQRRHTGELF
TRBV5-1	TRBJ2-3	-	ASKNRSGTDTQY
TRBV5-1	TRBJ1-2	-	ASSYYNGGDYGYT
TRBV29-1	TRBJ2-2	-	SARPRVYNTGELF